Sequencing of this T cell receptor (beta chain) was carried out in a study of blood T cell repertoires in COVID-19. Study background: COVID-19 samples from acute and convalescent phases originated in the United States, Italy and Spain. PBMCs, B-cell-depleted T cells, or T cells were the source of the cDNA or gDNA that made up the material.

Authors' processing steps: Reference gene primers were amplified, and this amplification served to estimate nucleated cell counts. Libraries were prepared by immunoSEQ multiplex PCR; TCRdb keeps only in-frame clonotypes and omits some of them. V, J and clone size reflect that table, while D and trimming were determined from the DNA. Of about 260,000 clones in the sample, 88% are singletons; the top ten hold approximately 11%. Enrolment of Seattle patients took place during active infection, and they were followed longitudinally. Specimen: peripheral blood. The sequence came from a woman aged 30 to 39 with COVID-19, enrolled during active disease.

The CDR3 loop reads CASSSGLAGEQYF. CDR3 sequence (DNA): TGTGCCAGCAGTTCGGGACTAGCGGGTGAGCAGTACTTC. The gene calls are TRBV27 and TRBJ2-7; 12 positions match TRBD2. This CDR3 contains 13 residues. CDR1 and CDR2 from the germline V gene are MNHEY and SMNVEV (reference sequence). Unmatched junction bases numbered 2, after V lost 4 bases and J lost 7 bases.